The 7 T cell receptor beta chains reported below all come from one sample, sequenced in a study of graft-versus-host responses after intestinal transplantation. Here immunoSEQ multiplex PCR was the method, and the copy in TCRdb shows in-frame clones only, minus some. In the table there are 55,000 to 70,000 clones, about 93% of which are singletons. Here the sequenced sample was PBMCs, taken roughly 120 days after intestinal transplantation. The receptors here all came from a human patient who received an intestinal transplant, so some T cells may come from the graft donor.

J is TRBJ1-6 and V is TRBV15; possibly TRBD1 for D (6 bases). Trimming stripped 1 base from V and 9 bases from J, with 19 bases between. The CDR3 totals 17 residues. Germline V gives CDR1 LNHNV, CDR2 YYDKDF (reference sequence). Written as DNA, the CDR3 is TGTGCCACCAGCAGAGTCCCAGGGACAACCCTTGGTTCACCCCTCCACTTT. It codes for CATSRVPGTTLGSPLHF.

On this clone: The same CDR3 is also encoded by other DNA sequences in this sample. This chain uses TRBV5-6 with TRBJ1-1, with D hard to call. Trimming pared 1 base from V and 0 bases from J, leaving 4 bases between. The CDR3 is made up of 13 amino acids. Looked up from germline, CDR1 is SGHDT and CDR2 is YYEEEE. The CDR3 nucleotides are TGTGCCAGCAGCTTGATTTTGAACACTGAAGCTTTCTTT. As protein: CASSLILNTEAFF.

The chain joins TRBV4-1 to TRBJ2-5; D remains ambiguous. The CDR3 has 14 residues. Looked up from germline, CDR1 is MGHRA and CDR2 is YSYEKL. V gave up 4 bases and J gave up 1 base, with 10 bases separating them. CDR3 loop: CASSPRVTQETQYF. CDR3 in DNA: TGCGCCAGCAGCCCCCGGGTCACCCAAGAGACCCAGTACTTC.

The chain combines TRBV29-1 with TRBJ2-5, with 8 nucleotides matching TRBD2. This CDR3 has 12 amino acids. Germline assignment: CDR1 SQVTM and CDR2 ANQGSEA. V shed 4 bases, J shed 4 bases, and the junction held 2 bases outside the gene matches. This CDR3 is CSVGRGAETQYF. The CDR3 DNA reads TGCAGCGTTGGGCGGGGGGCAGAGACCCAGTACTTC.

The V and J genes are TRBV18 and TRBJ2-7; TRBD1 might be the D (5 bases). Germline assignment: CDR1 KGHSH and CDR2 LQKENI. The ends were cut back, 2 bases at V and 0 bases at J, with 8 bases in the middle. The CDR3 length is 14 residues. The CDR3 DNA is TGTGCCAGCTCACCATCAGGGAACTCCTACGAGCAGTACTTC. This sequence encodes CASSPSGNSYEQYF.

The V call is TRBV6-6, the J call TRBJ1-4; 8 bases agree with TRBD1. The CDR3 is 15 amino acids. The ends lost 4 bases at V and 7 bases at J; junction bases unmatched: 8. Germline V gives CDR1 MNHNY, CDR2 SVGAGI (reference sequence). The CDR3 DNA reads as TGTGCCAGCAGTTCGAACCAGGGGGCGGGTGAAAAACTGTTTTTT. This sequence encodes CASSSNQGAGEKLFF.

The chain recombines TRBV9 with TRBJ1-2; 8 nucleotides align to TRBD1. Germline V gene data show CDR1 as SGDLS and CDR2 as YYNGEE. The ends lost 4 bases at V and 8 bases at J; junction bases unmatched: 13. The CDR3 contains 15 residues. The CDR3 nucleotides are TGTGCCAGCAGCCTTGGGACAGGCCCTGGGGAGGGCTACACCTTC. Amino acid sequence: CASSLGTGPGEGYTF.